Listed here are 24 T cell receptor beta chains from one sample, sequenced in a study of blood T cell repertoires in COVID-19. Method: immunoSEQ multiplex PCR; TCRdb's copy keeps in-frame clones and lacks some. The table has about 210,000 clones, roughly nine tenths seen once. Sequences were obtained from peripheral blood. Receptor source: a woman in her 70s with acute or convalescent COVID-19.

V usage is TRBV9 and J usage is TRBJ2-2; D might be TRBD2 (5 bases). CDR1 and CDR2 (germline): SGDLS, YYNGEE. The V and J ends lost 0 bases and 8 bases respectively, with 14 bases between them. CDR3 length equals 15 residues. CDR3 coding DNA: TGTGCCAGCAGCGTAGCTTTGGGTGGACTGGGGGAGCTGTTTTTT. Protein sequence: CASSVALGGLGELFF.

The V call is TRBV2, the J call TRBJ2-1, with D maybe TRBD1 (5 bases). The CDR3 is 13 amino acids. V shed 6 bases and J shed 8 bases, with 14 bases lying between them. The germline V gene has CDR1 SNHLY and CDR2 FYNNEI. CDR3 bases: TGTGCCAGCAGGGGGCTGGGGAAATATGAGCAGTTCTTC. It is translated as CASRGLGKYEQFF.

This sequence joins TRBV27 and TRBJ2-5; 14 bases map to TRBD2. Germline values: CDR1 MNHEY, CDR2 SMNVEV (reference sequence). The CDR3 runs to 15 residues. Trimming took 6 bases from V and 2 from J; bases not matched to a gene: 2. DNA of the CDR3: TGTGCCAGCAGCAGACTAGCGGGAGGGCAAGAGACCCAGTACTTC. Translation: CASSRLAGGQETQYF.

CDR3 sequence (DNA): TGTGCCAGCAGCTTTGGGCCGACCTCTGGAAACACCATATATTTT. Protein: CASSFGPTSGNTIYF. The J gene is TRBJ1-3, the V gene TRBV7-2; the D is unclear. This CDR3 region has 15 residues. V shed 3 bases and J shed 0 bases, with 9 bases lying between them. Germline V CDR1 and CDR2: SGHTA, FQGNSA.

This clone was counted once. CDR3 sequence reads: CASSIDPPGLAGGINTGELFF. The DNA for the CDR3 is TGTGCCAGTAGTATAGACCCTCCGGGACTAGCGGGAGGGATAAACACCGGGGAGCTGTTTTTT. The chain joins TRBV19 to TRBJ2-2, with 16 nucleotides matching TRBD2. V was pared by 0 bases and J by 2 bases, with 9 bases of the junction left unmatched. Germline lookup yields CDR1 LNHDA and CDR2 SQIVND (reference sequence). This CDR3 is 21 amino acids long.

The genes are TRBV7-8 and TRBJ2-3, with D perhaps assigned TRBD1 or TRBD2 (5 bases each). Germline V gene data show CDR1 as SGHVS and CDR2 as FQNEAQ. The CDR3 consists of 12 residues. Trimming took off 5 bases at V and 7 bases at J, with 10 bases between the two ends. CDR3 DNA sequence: TGTGCCAGCAGCCAGGGAGCTTATACGCAGTATTTT. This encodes CASSQGAYTQYF.

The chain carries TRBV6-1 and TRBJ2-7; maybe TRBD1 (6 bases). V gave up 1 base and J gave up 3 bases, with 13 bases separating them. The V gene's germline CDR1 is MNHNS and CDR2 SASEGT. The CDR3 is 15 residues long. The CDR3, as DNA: TGTGCCAGCAGTGAAGTTGGACAGCCGTTCTACGAGCAGTACTTC. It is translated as CASSEVGQPFYEQYF.

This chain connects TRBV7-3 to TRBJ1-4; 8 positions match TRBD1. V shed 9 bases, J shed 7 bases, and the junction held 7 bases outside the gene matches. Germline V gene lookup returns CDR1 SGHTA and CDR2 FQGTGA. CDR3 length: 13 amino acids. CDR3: CASSRGRGEKLFF. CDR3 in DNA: TGTGCCAGTTCCAGGGGGCGCGGTGAAAAACTGTTTTTT.

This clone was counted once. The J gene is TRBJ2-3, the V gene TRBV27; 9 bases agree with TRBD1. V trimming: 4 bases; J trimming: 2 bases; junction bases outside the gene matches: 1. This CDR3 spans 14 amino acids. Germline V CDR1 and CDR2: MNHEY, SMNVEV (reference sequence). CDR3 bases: TGTGCCAGCAGTTACAGGGGGCCCACAGATACGCAGTATTTT. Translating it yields CASSYRGPTDTQYF.

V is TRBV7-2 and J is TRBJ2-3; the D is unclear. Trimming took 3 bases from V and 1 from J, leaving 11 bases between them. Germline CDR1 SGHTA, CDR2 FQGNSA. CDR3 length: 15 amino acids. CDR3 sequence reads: CASSFTRWGTDTQYF. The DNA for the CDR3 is TGTGCCAGCAGCTTCACGAGGTGGGGCACAGATACGCAGTATTTT.

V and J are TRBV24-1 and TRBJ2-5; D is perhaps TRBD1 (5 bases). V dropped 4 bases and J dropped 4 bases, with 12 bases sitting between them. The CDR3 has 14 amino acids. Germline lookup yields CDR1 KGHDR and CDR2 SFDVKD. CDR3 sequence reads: CATSDPGHGETQYF. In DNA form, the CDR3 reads TGTGCCACCAGTGACCCCGGACACGGAGAGACCCAGTACTTC.

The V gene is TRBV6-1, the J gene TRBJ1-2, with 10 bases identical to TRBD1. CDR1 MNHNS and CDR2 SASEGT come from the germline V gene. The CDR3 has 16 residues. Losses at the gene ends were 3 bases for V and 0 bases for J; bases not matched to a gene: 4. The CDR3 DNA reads TGTGCCAGCAGTGAGACAGGGGGCTGGCCTAACTATGGCTACACCTTC. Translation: CASSETGGWPNYGYTF.

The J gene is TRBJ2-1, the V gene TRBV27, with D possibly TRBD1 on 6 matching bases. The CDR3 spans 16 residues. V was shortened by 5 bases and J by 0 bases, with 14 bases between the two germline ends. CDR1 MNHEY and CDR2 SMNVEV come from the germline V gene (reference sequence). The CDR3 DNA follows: TGTGCCAGCAGTGCCCGACAGGCGAGCTCCTACAATGAGCAGTTCTTC. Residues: CASSARQASSYNEQFF.

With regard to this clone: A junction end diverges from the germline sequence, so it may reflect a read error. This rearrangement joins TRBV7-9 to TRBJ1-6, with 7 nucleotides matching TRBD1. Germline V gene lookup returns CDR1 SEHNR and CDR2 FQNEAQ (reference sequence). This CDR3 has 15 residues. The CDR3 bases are TGTGCCAGCAGCTCCTCGGGACAGCGTAATTCGCCCCTCCACTTT. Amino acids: CASSSSGQRNSPLHF. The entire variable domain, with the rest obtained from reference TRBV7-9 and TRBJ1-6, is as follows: DTGVSQNPRHKITKRGQNVTFRCDPISEHNRLYWYRQTLGQGPEFLTYFQNEAQLEKSRLLSDRFSAERPKGSFSTLEIQRTEQGDSAMYLCASSSSGQRNSPLHFGNGTRLTVT.

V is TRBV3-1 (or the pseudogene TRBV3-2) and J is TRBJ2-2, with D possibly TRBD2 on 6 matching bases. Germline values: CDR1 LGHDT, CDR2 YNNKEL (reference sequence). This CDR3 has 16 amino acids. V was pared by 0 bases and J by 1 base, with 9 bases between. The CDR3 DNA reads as TGTGCCAGCAGCCAAGATGGGGGGATGAACACCGGGGAGCTGTTTTTT. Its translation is CASSQDGGMNTGELFF.

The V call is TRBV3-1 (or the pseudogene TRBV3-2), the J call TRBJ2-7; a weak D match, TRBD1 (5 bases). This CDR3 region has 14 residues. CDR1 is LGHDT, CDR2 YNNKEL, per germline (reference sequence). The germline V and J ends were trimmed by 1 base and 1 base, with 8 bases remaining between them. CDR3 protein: CASSQARQSYEQYF. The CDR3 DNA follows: TGTGCCAGCAGCCAAGCAAGACAGTCCTACGAGCAGTACTTC.

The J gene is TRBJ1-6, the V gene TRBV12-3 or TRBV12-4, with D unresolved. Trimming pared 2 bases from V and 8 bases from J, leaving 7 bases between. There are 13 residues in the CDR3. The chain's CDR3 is CASSLQVDSPLHF. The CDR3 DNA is TGTGCCAGCAGTTTACAGGTGGATTCACCCCTCCACTTT.

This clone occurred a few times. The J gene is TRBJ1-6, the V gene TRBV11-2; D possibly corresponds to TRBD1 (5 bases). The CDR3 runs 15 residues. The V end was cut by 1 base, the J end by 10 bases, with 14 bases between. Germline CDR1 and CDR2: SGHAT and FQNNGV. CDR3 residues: CASSLGPVGASPLHF. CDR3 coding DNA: TGTGCCAGCAGCTTAGGACCGGTAGGGGCCTCACCCCTCCACTTT.

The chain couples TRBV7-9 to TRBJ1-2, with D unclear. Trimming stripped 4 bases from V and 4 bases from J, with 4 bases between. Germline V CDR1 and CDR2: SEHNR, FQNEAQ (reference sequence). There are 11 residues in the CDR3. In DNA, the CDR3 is TGTGCCAGCAGCTCTAGCTATGGCTACACCTTC. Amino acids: CASSSSYGYTF.

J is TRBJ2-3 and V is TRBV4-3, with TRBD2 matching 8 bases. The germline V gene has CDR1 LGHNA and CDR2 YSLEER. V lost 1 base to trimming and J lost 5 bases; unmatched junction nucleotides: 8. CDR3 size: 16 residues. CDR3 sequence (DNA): TGCGCCAGCAGCCAAGTTCTGAGCGGGAGTGGAGATACGCAGTATTTT. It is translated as CASSQVLSGSGDTQYF.

CDR3: CASSLGGIRGYTF. CDR3 bases: TGTGCCAGCAGCTTAGGAGGGATCAGGGGCTACACCTTC. This chain joins TRBV7-9 and TRBJ1-2; no definite D call. The CDR3 extends over 13 amino acids. V was shortened by 1 base and J by 8 bases, with 11 bases between the two germline ends. Per the germline V gene, CDR1 is SEHNR and CDR2 is FQNEAQ (reference sequence).

The CDR3 spells CASSLDGREYTEAFF. The CDR3 nucleotides are TGCGCCAGCAGCTTGGATGGCAGGGAATACACTGAAGCTTTCTTT. The chain joins TRBV5-1 to TRBJ1-1, with a weak D call TRBD1 (5 bases). There are 15 residues in the CDR3. Germline lookup yields CDR1 SGHRS and CDR2 YFSETQ. V gave up 0 bases and J gave up 3 bases, with 12 bases separating them.

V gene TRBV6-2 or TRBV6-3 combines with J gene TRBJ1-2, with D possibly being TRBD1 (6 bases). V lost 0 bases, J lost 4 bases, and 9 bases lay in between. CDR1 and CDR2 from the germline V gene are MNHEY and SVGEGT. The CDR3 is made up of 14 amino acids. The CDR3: CASSYSGQLYGYTF. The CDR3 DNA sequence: TGTGCCAGCAGTTACTCTGGACAGCTCTATGGCTACACCTTC.

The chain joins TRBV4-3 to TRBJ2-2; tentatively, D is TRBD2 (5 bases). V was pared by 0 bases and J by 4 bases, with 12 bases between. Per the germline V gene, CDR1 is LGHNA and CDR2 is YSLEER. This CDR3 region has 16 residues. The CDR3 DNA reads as TGCGCCAGCAGCCAAGATATCGGGGTAGTCACCGGGGAGCTGTTTTTT. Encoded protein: CASSQDIGVVTGELFF.